This is a list of T cell receptor beta chains from one sample in a study of T cell clones after liver transplantation. The table came from immunoSEQ multiplex PCR; TCRdb's copy has only in-frame clones and leaves some out. The table lists fewer than 15,000 clones, roughly 80% of them singletons. The source material was CD8+ T cells from blood, sampled at the 22-month timepoint. Every receptor here comes from a human patient who received a liver transplant. Some T cells may have originated in the graft donor. The CDR3 runs from the conserved cysteine through the conserved F or W. D genes are given only for firm matches. Rows give clone size only sometimes, using once, few, many, or a class for an expanded clone.

D: TRBD1; V: TRBV29-1; J: TRBJ2-1; size: NA; CDR3: CSVEGRDRKTGDPFF; DNA: TGCAGCGTTGAGGGTCGGGACAGGAAAACGGGGGACCCGTTCTTC
D: NA; V: TRBV10-3; J: TRBJ2-7; size: once; CDR3: CAISESTGYEQYF; DNA: TGTGCCATCAGTGAGAGCACGGGGTACGAGCAGTACTTC
D: NA; V: TRBV9; J: TRBJ1-6; size: NA; CDR3: CASSESGGGSPLHF; DNA: TGTGCCAGCAGCGAGAGCGGAGGGGGTTCACCCCTCCACTTT
D: NA; V: TRBV6-5; J: TRBJ1-1; size: large; CDR3: CASSYLMADEAFF; DNA: TGTGCCAGCAGTTACTTAATGGCAGACGAAGCTTTCTTT
D: NA; V: TRBV7-9; J: TRBJ1-2; size: NA; CDR3: CASSLADSLGGYTF; DNA: TGTGCCAGCAGCTTAGCCGACAGCCTCGGGGGCTACACCTTC
D: NA; V: TRBV5-1; J: TRBJ2-1; size: NA; CDR3: CASSLAQGMNEQFF; DNA: TGCGCCAGCAGCTTGGCTCAGGGGATGAATGAGCAGTTCTTC
D: TRBD1; V: TRBV11-1; J: TRBJ2-7; size: NA; CDR3: CASSLGTGGDEQYF; DNA: TGTGCCAGCAGCTTAGGGACAGGGGGAGACGAGCAGTACTTC
D: NA; V: TRBV4-1; J: TRBJ1-1; size: NA; CDR3: CASSQEGQGWTEAFF; DNA: TGCGCCAGCAGCCAAGAAGGGCAGGGGTGGACTGAAGCTTTCTTT
D: NA; V: TRBV13; J: TRBJ1-1; size: medium-sized; CDR3: CASSRRGSGQETEAFF; DNA: TGTGCCAGCAGCCGCAGAGGGTCGGGGCAAGAGACTGAAGCTTTCTTT
D: NA; V: TRBV6-5; J: TRBJ1-1; size: few; CDR3: CASSKQGGNEAFF; DNA: TGTGCCAGCAGCAAACAGGGAGGTAATGAAGCTTTCTTT
D: TRBD2; V: TRBV10-1; J: TRBJ2-5; size: NA; CDR3: CASTSSGGQETQYF; DNA: TGCGCCAGCACGTCTAGCGGGGGTCAAGAGACCCAGTACTTC
D: NA; V: TRBV27; J: TRBJ2-7; size: NA; CDR3: CASSLFGGEQYF; DNA: TGTGCCAGCAGTTTATTTGGGGGCGAGCAGTACTTC
D: TRBD2; V: TRBV4-2; J: TRBJ2-5; size: NA; CDR3: CASSRGGGLGIQETQYF; DNA: TGTGCCAGCAGCCGAGGGGGGGGACTAGGGATCCAAGAGACCCAGTACTTC
D: NA; V: TRBV11-3; J: TRBJ2-2; size: NA; CDR3: CASSLGAGELFF; DNA: TGTGCCAGCAGCTTAGGGGCCGGGGAGCTGTTTTTT
D: NA; V: TRBV27; J: TRBJ1-5; size: NA; CDR3: CASRPSTLGRGNQPQHF; DNA: TGTGCCAGCAGACCATCCACACTGGGGCGCGGCAATCAGCCCCAGCATTTT
D: NA; V: TRBV7-6; J: TRBJ2-3; size: once; CDR3: CASSLAALGGTDTQYF; DNA: TGTGCCAGCAGCTTGGCCGCTCTGGGCGGCACAGATACGCAGTATTTT
D: NA; V: TRBV2; J: TRBJ2-7; size: medium-sized; CDR3: CASSDAGYNYEQYF; DNA: TGTGCCAGCAGTGATGCGGGATACAACTACGAGCAGTACTTC
D: TRBD1; V: TRBV2; J: TRBJ2-1; size: once; CDR3: CASRFGTGSYNEQFF; DNA: TGTGCCAGCAGATTCGGGACAGGTTCCTACAATGAGCAGTTCTTC
D: NA; V: TRBV5-4; J: TRBJ1-2; size: NA; CDR3: CASFQDSLYGYTF; DNA: TGTGCCAGCTTCCAGGACAGCCTTTATGGCTACACCTTC
D: TRBD2; V: TRBV6-4; J: TRBJ2-3; size: NA; CDR3: CASSENSGGLDTQYF; DNA: TGTGCCAGCAGTGAGAATAGCGGGGGACTGGATACGCAGTATTTT
D: NA; V: TRBV7-9; J: TRBJ2-1; size: NA; CDR3: CASSSADEQFF; DNA: TGTGCCAGCAGCTCCGCGGATGAGCAGTTCTTC
D: NA; V: TRBV4-3; J: TRBJ2-7; size: NA; CDR3: CASSQDRYYEQYF; DNA: TGCGCCAGCAGCCAAGATCGATACTACGAGCAGTACTTC
D: TRBD1; V: TRBV7-8; J: TRBJ1-5; size: medium-sized; CDR3: CASSLNDRGYSNQPQHF; DNA: TGTGCCAGCAGCTTAAATGACAGGGGCTATAGCAATCAGCCCCAGCATTTT
D: NA; V: TRBV9; J: TRBJ2-7; size: NA; CDR3: CASSTRQDTYEQYF; DNA: TGTGCCAGCAGCACCCGACAGGACACCTACGAGCAGTACTTC
D: TRBD1; V: TRBV23-1; J: TRBJ2-6; size: NA; CDR3: CASKSRVQGARGANVLTF; DNA: TGCGCCAGCAAGAGCCGGGTCCAGGGGGCGCGTGGGGCCAACGTCCTGACTTTC
D: TRBD1; V: TRBV10-3; J: TRBJ1-2; size: NA; CDR3: CAILGGDRGPQYGYTF; DNA: TGTGCCATCCTAGGTGGGGACAGGGGTCCCCAATATGGCTACACCTTC
D: NA; V: TRBV19; J: TRBJ2-7; size: NA; CDR3: CASSRAGLYEQYF; DNA: TGTGCCAGTAGTCGGGCAGGGTTGTACGAGCAGTACTTC
D: NA; V: TRBV5-4; J: TRBJ2-5; size: few; CDR3: CASSNRDWSVETQYF; DNA: TGTGCCAGCAGCAACAGAGACTGGAGTGTAGAGACCCAGTACTTC
D: NA; V: TRBV5-1; J: TRBJ2-7; size: NA; CDR3: CASSSSRRGLDEQYF; DNA: TGCGCCAGCAGCTCGTCCCGCAGGGGTCTCGACGAGCAGTACTTC
D: NA; V: TRBV5-6; J: TRBJ1-1; size: NA; CDR3: CASSPGGANTEAFF; DNA: TGTGCCAGCAGCCCCGGGGGAGCGAACACTGAAGCTTTCTTT
D: NA; V: TRBV28; J: TRBJ2-7; size: few; CDR3: CASRTTNEQYF; DNA: TGTGCCAGCAGGACCACTAACGAGCAGTACTTC
D: NA; V: TRBV29-1; J: TRBJ2-1; size: NA; CDR3: CSVTDPSNEQFF; DNA: TGCAGCGTGACTGACCCTTCCAATGAGCAGTTCTTC
D: NA; V: TRBV9; J: TRBJ1-2; size: NA; CDR3: CASSVMSDFSNYGYTF; DNA: TGTGCCAGCAGCGTTATGTCCGACTTCAGTAACTATGGCTACACCTTC
D: NA; V: TRBV6-6; J: TRBJ2-1; size: few; CDR3: CASSHSPNEQFF; DNA: TGTGCCAGCAGTCACAGCCCCAATGAGCAGTTCTTC
D: NA; V: TRBV5-1; J: TRBJ2-7; size: medium-sized; CDR3: CASSFDIAERSYEQYF; DNA: TGCGCCAGCAGCTTTGATATAGCGGAACGCTCCTACGAGCAGTACTTC
D: NA; V: TRBV7-9; J: TRBJ2-5; size: NA; CDR3: CASSLAETATYF; DNA: TGTGCCAGCAGCTTAGCTGAAACAGCGACGTACTTC
D: TRBD2; V: TRBV5-1; J: TRBJ2-5; size: NA; CDR3: CASSLESLAGGGETQYF; DNA: TGCGCCAGCAGCTTGGAATCCTTAGCGGGGGGAGGAGAGACCCAGTACTTC
D: NA; V: TRBV2; J: TRBJ1-5; size: NA; CDR3: CASREGNQPQHF; DNA: TGTGCCAGCCGGGAGGGCAATCAGCCCCAGCATTTT
D: TRBD1; V: TRBV10-3; J: TRBJ1-5; size: NA; CDR3: CAISSGTGRLGNQPQHF; DNA: TGTGCCATCAGCTCCGGGACAGGCAGGTTGGGCAATCAGCCCCAGCATTTT
D: TRBD1; V: TRBV5-4; J: TRBJ1-3; size: NA; CDR3: CASSSQGVGNTIYF; DNA: TGTGCCAGCAGTTCGCAGGGGGTTGGAAACACCATATATTTT
D: NA; V: TRBV19; J: TRBJ2-3; size: NA; CDR3: CATTMGDTDTQYF; DNA: TGTGCCACCACGATGGGCGACACAGATACGCAGTATTTT